The next 17 T cell receptor beta chains were all read from a single sample in a study of T cell changes during pregnancy in multiple sclerosis. Repertoires were generated with immunoSEQ multiplex PCR, while TCRdb's copy carries only in-frame clones and drops some. This sample has tens of thousands of clones, with roughly 92% found just once. The input for sequencing was peripheral blood, taken after pregnancy. The receptors shown here come from a female donor in good health, enrolled as a control in a pregnancy study.

CDR3 DNA sequence: TGTGCCAGCAGCCCCCGACGGGACAGGGAATCACCCCTCCACTTT. Residues: CASSPRRDRESPLHF. V and J are TRBV7-9 and TRBJ1-6, with 9 nucleotides matching TRBD1. The V gene end was trimmed by 5 bases and the J gene end by 10 bases; junction bases not matched to a gene: 9. The CDR3 runs 15 residues. Germline V CDR1 and CDR2: SEHNR, FQNEAQ (reference sequence).

The chain combines TRBV19 with TRBJ2-2; 13 bases are a match to TRBD2. Germline loops: CDR1 LNHDA, CDR2 SQIVND (reference sequence). This CDR3 spans 16 amino acids. With V trimmed by 4 bases and J by 7 bases, 6 bases remained unmatched. For the CDR3, the DNA is TGTGCCAGTAGTAGAGGACTAGCGGGAGAGGTCGGGGAGCTGTTTTTT. Its translation is CASSRGLAGEVGELFF.

The chain carries TRBV28 and TRBJ1-2; D is perhaps TRBD1 (6 bases). CDR3 size: 14 residues. With 6 bases removed from V and 2 bases from J, the gap between germline ends came to 13 bases. Germline V gene sequence: CDR1 MDHEN, CDR2 SYDVKM. The chain's CDR3 is CASSRGGLNYGYTF. In DNA, the CDR3 is TGTGCCAGCAGCCGGGGGGGGCTCAACTATGGCTACACCTTC.

The chain combines TRBV4-1 with TRBJ1-5; possibly TRBD1 for D (5 bases). Germline CDR1 is MGHRA and CDR2 is YSYEKL. V shed 2 bases and J shed 3 bases, with 14 bases lying between them. The CDR3 sequence is 16 residues long. The CDR3 loop reads CASSQLQVRVNQPQHF. In DNA form, the CDR3 reads TGCGCCAGCAGCCAATTACAGGTGAGAGTCAATCAGCCCCAGCATTTT.

This chain links TRBV7-2 with TRBJ1-1; 10 nucleotides match TRBD1. J lost 4 bases, V lost 2 bases, and 10 bases had no gene match. Germline loops: CDR1 SGHTA, CDR2 FQGNSA. This CDR3 has 17 residues. The CDR3 bases are TGTGCCAGCAGCTTAACCCTGGGACAGGGGAGGTTCACTGAAGCTTTCTTT. Translating gives CASSLTLGQGRFTEAFF.

This chain uses TRBV28 with TRBJ2-3; D may be TRBD2 (6 bases). The CDR3 extends over 14 amino acids. Germline-derived CDR1 and CDR2 are MDHEN and SYDVKM. Between the trimmed V and J ends, which lost 10 bases and 2 bases, there was a span of 16 bases. The chain's CDR3 is CAIEPGSYTDTQYF. CDR3 nucleotides: TGTGCCATCGAGCCCGGGAGTTACACAGATACGCAGTATTTT.

The genes are TRBV4-3 and TRBJ2-7, with 12 nucleotides matching TRBD2. V lost 3 bases and J lost 2; bases outside the gene matches: 2. Germline CDR1 and CDR2: LGHNA and YSLEER. This CDR3 region has 15 residues. CDR3 in DNA: TGCGCCAGCAGCCAGACTAGCGGGAGTCCCTACGAGCAGTACTTC. Translation gives CASSQTSGSPYEQYF.

The gene calls are TRBV29-1 and TRBJ2-1, with TRBD1 as a possible D gene (5 bases). Germline V gives CDR1 SQVTM, CDR2 ANQGSEA. The CDR3 runs 13 residues. The V end was cut by 7 bases, the J end by 9 bases, with 19 bases between. The CDR3 loop reads CSAEKSTGVEQFF. The CDR3 region has the DNA TGCAGCGCGGAAAAATCAACAGGAGTTGAGCAGTTCTTC.

This clone was counted a few times. The rearrangement joins TRBV13 to TRBJ2-2; no firm D call. Trimming took 2 bases from V and 1 from J, leaving 8 bases between them. This CDR3 has 15 amino acids. Germline CDR1 and CDR2: PRHDT and FYEKMQ (reference sequence). The CDR3 loop reads CASSLSQKNTGELFF. CDR3 bases: TGTGCCAGCAGCTTATCCCAGAAGAACACCGGGGAGCTGTTTTTT.

The rearrangement links TRBV7-4 to TRBJ2-2; TRBD1 matches 7 bases. Germline-derived CDR1 and CDR2 are SGHVT and SQSDAQ. Losses at the gene ends were 6 bases for V and 7 bases for J; bases not matched to a gene: 11. This CDR3 is built from 15 residues. CDR3 residues: CASRPRQGRRGELFF. The CDR3 DNA follows: TGTGCCAGCAGACCCAGACAGGGTAGGCGCGGGGAGCTGTTTTTT. Variable domain in full (rest from reference TRBV7-4 and TRBJ2-2): GAGVSQSPRYKVAKRGRDVALRCDSISGHVTLYWYRQTLGQGSEVLTYSQSDAQRDKSGRPSGRFSAERPERSVSTLKIQRTEQGDSAVYLCASRPRQGRRGELFFGEGSRLTVL.

J is TRBJ2-2 and V is TRBV5-1; D might be TRBD1 (5 bases). V gave up 2 bases and J gave up 1 base, with 9 bases separating them. The CDR3 is made up of 15 amino acids. CDR1 and CDR2 from the germline V gene are SGHRS and YFSETQ. CDR3 protein: CASSLAGKNTGELFF. CDR3 coding DNA: TGCGCCAGCAGCTTAGCAGGGAAGAACACCGGGGAGCTGTTTTTT.

In this sample, this clone turned up once. V is TRBV5-4 and J is TRBJ2-1, with a weak D call TRBD2 (5 bases). The CDR3 is 13 amino acids. In germline, CDR1 is SGHNT, CDR2 YYREEE (reference sequence). The V end lost 4 bases, the J end lost 7 bases, and 12 bases lay between the germline ends. This chain's CDR3 is CASSPRGENEQFF. In DNA form, the CDR3 reads TGTGCCAGCAGCCCCCGGGGAGAGAATGAGCAGTTCTTC.

The rearrangement links TRBV5-4 to TRBJ2-7; 7 nucleotides agree with TRBD2. Trimming took 4 bases from V and 1 from J; bases not matched to a gene: 11. The germline CDR1 and CDR2 sequences are SGHNT and YYREEE (reference sequence). This CDR3 region has 16 residues. CDR3 coding DNA: TGTGCCAGCAGCCCAAGTCCTAGCGGATTATCCTACGAGCAGTACTTC. It codes for CASSPSPSGLSYEQYF.

V usage is TRBV7-2 and J usage is TRBJ2-1, with 12 bases lining up with TRBD2. Germline CDR1 reads SGHTA; CDR2 reads FQGNSA. The length of the CDR3 is 14 residues. The ends lost 3 bases at V and 11 bases at J; junction bases unmatched: 5. The CDR3 spells CASSFASGRGQQFF. The DNA for the CDR3 is TGTGCCAGCAGCTTCGCTAGCGGGAGGGGGCAGCAGTTCTTC.

This clone was seen just once. CDR3 in amino acids: CASSFSNTEAFF. Written as DNA, the CDR3 is TGTGCCAGCAGTTTCTCCAACACTGAAGCTTTCTTT. The chain is built from TRBV28 and TRBJ1-1; no reliable D call. Trimming cost V 3 bases and J 2 bases, with 4 bases left between them. Germline loops: CDR1 MDHEN, CDR2 SYDVKM. The CDR3 loop spans 12 amino acids.

The chain is built from TRBV6-5 and TRBJ1-3; perhaps TRBD1 as D (6 bases). The germline V gene encodes CDR1 MNHEY and CDR2 SVGAGI. Trimming removed 7 bases at V and 3 bases at J, with 16 bases between. The CDR3 runs to 15 residues. The CDR3 region has the DNA TGTGCCAGCACCATGGGGGGGCGGGTTGGAAACACCATATATTTT. Translated: CASTMGGRVGNTIYF.

This clone has a single count. The V gene is TRBV7-5, the J gene TRBJ1-2; the table's D call TRBD1 went unverified against the DNA. TRBV7-5 is assigned pseudogene status. The CDR3 is 16 residues long. CDR3 residues: CVRSPWDRAANYGYTF. In DNA form, the CDR3 reads TGTGTCAGAAGCCCCTGGGACAGGGCCGCCAACTATGGCTACACCTTC.